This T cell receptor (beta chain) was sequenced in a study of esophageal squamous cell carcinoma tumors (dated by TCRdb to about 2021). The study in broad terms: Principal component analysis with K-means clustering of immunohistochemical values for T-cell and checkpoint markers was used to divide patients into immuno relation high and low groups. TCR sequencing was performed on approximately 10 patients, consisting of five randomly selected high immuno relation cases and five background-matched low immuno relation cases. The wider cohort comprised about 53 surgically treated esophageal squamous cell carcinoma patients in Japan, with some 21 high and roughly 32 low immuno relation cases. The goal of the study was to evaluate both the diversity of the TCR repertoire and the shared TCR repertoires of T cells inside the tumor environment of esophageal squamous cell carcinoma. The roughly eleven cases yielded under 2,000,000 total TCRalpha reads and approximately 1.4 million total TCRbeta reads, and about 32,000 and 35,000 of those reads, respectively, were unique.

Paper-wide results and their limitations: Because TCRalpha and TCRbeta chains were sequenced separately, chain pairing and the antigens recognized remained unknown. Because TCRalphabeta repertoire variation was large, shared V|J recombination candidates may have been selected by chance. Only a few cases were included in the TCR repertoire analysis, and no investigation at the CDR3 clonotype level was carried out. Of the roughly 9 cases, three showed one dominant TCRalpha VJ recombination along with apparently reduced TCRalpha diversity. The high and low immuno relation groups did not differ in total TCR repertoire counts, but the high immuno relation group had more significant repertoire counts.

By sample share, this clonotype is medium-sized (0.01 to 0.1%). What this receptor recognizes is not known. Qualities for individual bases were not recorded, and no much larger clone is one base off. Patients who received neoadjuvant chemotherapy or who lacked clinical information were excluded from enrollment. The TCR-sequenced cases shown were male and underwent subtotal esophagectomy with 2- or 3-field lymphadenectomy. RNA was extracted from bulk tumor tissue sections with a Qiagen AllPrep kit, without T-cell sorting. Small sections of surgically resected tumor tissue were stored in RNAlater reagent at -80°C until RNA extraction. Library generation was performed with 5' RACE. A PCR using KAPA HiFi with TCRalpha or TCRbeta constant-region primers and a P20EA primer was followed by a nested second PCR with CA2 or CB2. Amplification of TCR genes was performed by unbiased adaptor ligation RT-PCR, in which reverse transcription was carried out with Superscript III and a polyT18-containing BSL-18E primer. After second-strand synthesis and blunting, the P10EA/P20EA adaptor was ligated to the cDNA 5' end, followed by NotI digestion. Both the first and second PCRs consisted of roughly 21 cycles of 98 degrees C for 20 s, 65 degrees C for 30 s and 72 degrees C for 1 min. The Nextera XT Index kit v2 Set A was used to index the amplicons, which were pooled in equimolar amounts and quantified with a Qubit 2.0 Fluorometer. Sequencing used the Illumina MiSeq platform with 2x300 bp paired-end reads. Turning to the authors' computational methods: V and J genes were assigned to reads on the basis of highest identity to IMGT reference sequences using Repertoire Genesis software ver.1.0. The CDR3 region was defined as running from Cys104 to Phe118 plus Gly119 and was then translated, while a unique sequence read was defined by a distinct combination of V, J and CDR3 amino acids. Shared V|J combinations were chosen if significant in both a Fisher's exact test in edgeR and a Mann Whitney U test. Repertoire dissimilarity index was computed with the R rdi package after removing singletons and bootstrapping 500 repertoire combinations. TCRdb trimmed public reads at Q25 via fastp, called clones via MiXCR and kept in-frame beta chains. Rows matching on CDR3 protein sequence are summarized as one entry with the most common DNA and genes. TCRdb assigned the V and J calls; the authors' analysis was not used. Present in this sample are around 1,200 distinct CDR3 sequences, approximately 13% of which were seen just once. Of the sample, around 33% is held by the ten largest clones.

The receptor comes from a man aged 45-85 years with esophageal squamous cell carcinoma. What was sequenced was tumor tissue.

The DNA sequence follows: TGTGCCTCGCAGGGGGGAGCTAACTATGGCTACACCTTC. It encodes CASQGGANYGYTF. The chain couples TRBV10-3 to TRBJ1-2; a stretch of 7 junction bases matches TRBD1. Measured from the cysteine to the phenylalanine, the CDR3 is 13 residues long. The retained sequence is limited to the CDR3, 39 bases, with the frame set at the first base. V ends up 11 bases short and J 0 bases short, with an unmatched junction base count of 6. CDR1 is given as ENHRY and CDR2 as SYGVKD, both from the germline V gene.